The 27 T cell receptor beta chains below come from one sample, sequenced in a study of cytomegalovirus exposure and HLA in healthy donors. Primers included in the PCR were 60 Vbeta and 13 Jbeta primers. Sequenced by immunoSEQ multiplex PCR; TCRdb stores in-frame clones only, minus some. The sample's table shows approximately 170,000 clones. Input material: PBMCs. Receptors were obtained from a woman aged 18-29 years in good health and CMV-seropositive.

The rearrangement uses TRBV5-6 and TRBJ2-2; 9 bases line up with TRBD2. This CDR3 spans 16 amino acids. Germline V lookup: CDR1 SGHDT, CDR2 YYEEEE. V shed 2 bases, J shed 5 bases, and the junction held 7 bases outside the gene matches. The CDR3 here is CASSFAPSGETGELFF. The CDR3 region has the DNA TGTGCCAGCAGCTTCGCCCCTAGCGGGGAGACCGGGGAGCTGTTTTTT.

V usage is TRBV29-1 and J usage is TRBJ1-3, with D hard to call. Per the germline V gene, CDR1 is SQVTM and CDR2 is ANQGSEA. Trimming cost V 5 bases and J 2 bases, with 4 bases left between them. CDR3 length: 11 amino acids. CDR3 in amino acids: CSVLTGNTIYF. In nucleotides, the CDR3 is TGCAGCGTTCTAACTGGAAACACCATATATTTT.

The chain is built from TRBV12-5 and TRBJ1-5, with D perhaps matching TRBD1 (5 bases). Germline assignment: CDR1 LGHNT and CDR2 FRNRAP. CDR3 length: 15 amino acids. Trimming shortened V by 6 bases and J by 0 bases, and 12 bases separated the two germline ends. The CDR3, as DNA: TGTGCTAGTGGAGCCGGGACTTTTAGCAATCAGCCCCAGCATTTT. This gives the protein CASGAGTFSNQPQHF.

CDR3 region: CASIDGKTGNTIYF. CDR3 in DNA: TGTGCCAGCATAGACGGAAAGACAGGAAACACCATATATTTT. The chain is built from TRBV6-6 and TRBJ1-3; D not resolved. The V gene's germline CDR1 is MNHNY and CDR2 SVGAGI (reference sequence). V lost 7 bases and J lost 4, with 14 bases in between. There are 14 residues in the CDR3.

This sequence joins TRBV6-5 and TRBJ1-3, with a possible D match to TRBD1 (5 bases). The CDR3 extends over 15 amino acids. CDR1 is MNHEY and CDR2 is SVGAGI in the germline V gene. V was clipped by 2 bases and J by 4 bases, with 12 bases between them. The CDR3 bases are TGTGCCAGCAGTTACGGGGCAGGGTCCGGAAACACCATATATTTT. It yields the protein CASSYGAGSGNTIYF.

The rearrangement links TRBV5-1 to TRBJ2-7, with D tentatively TRBD1 (6 bases). The length of the CDR3 is 15 residues. Germline loops: CDR1 SGHRS, CDR2 YFSETQ. V was shortened by 1 base and J by 3 bases, with 14 bases between the two germline ends. The CDR3 DNA sequence: TGCGCCAGCAGCTTGATCAACGGACAGAACTACGAGCAGTACTTC. It codes for CASSLINGQNYEQYF. Supplemented by reference TRBV5-1 and TRBJ2-7, the full variable domain reads KAGVTQTPRYLIKTRGQQVTLSCSPISGHRSVSWYQQTPGQGLQFLFEYFSETQRNKGNFPGRFSGRQFSNSRSEMNVSTLELGDSALYLCASSLINGQNYEQYFGPGTRLTVT.

The V gene is TRBV6-5, the J gene TRBJ1-6; TRBD1 matches 8 bases. CDR3 length: 14 residues. V lost 6 bases, J lost 4 bases, and 2 bases stayed unmatched. The germline V gene has CDR1 MNHEY and CDR2 SVGAGI. CDR3 loop: CASSRTGYNSPLHF. The CDR3 nucleotides read TGTGCCAGCAGCAGGACAGGGTATAATTCACCCCTCCACTTT.

The chain employs TRBV21-1 and TRBJ1-3; TRBD1, as called in the table, went unchecked against the DNA. TRBV21-1 is a pseudogene. The CDR3 sequence is 16 residues long. CDR3 residues: CASSKERTVGENTIYF. The CDR3 coding sequence is TGTGCCAGCAGCAAAGAACGGACAGTTGGGGAAAACACCATATATTTT.

CDR3 nucleotide sequence: TGCGCCAGCAGCTTGGGAGGAGGAACGGGGACTGAAGCTTTCTTT. Protein product: CASSLGGGTGTEAFF. The chain has TRBV5-1 and TRBJ1-1; D is ambiguous. Germline loops: CDR1 SGHRS, CDR2 YFSETQ. V lost 0 bases and J lost 5, with 14 bases in between. This CDR3 spans 15 amino acids.

V usage is TRBV9 and J usage is TRBJ2-5; 7 bases are shared with TRBD2. Trimming removed 4 bases from V and 2 bases from J; junction bases left unmatched: 8. Germline lookup yields CDR1 SGDLS and CDR2 YYNGEE. CDR3 size: 15 residues. For the CDR3, the DNA is TGTGCCAGCAGCCCCGGTACTAGCGATCAAGAGACCCAGTACTTC. Translated, it gives CASSPGTSDQETQYF.

The rearrangement joins TRBV4-3 to TRBJ1-4; D not certain. Germline lookup yields CDR1 LGHNA and CDR2 YSLEER. The CDR3 consists of 16 residues. The germline V and J ends were trimmed by 0 bases and 0 bases, with 8 bases remaining between them. The CDR3 DNA follows: TGCGCCAGCAGCCAAGATATGGCAGCAACTAATGAAAAACTGTTTTTT. Its translation: CASSQDMAATNEKLFF.

A note on this clone: The same CDR3 arises from other DNA sequences in this sample as well. J is TRBJ1-1 and V is TRBV2, with 7 positions matching TRBD1. Germline values: CDR1 SNHLY, CDR2 FYNNEI. The CDR3 extends over 15 amino acids. J was trimmed by 4 bases and V by 6 bases; bases with no gene match: 11. The CDR3 protein is CASRDRTGRSTEAFF. Here the CDR3 DNA reads TGTGCCAGCAGGGACCGGACAGGTCGGAGCACTGAAGCTTTCTTT.

The V and J genes are TRBV7-6 and TRBJ1-2, with D possibly matching TRBD1 (5 bases). The germline V gene has CDR1 SGHVS and CDR2 FNYEAQ. The CDR3 loop spans 13 amino acids. V lost 8 bases and J 8 bases, leaving 18 bases between the germline ends. CDR3 residues: CASGQSRDAGYTF. CDR3 nucleotide sequence: TGTGCCAGCGGCCAGTCCAGGGATGCAGGCTACACCTTC. Full variable domain (missing parts from reference TRBV7-6 and TRBJ1-2): GAGVSQSPRYKVTKRGQDVALRCDPISGHVSLYWYRQALGQGPEFLTYFNYEAQQDKSGLPNDRFSAERPEGSISTLTIQRTEQRDSAMYRCASGQSRDAGYTFGSGTRLTVV.

The chain uses TRBV6-5 and TRBJ1-2, with a possible D match to TRBD1 (6 bases). V was cut by 0 bases and J by 4 bases, with 9 bases left in between. The CDR3 spans 14 residues. Germline lookup yields CDR1 MNHEY and CDR2 SVGAGI. This CDR3 reads CASSYSGQIYGYTF. For the CDR3, the DNA is TGTGCCAGCAGTTACTCCGGACAGATCTATGGCTACACCTTC.

For this clone: The identical CDR3 is also encoded by other nucleotide sequences in the sample. The chain combines TRBV6-1 with TRBJ2-6, with D possibly being TRBD2 (5 bases). Trimming took 3 bases from V and 0 from J, leaving 6 bases between them. The germline V gene has CDR1 MNHNS and CDR2 SASEGT. This CDR3 contains 15 residues. This CDR3 is CASSDRGSGANVLTF. CDR3 sequence (DNA): TGTGCCAGCAGTGACCGGGGCTCTGGGGCCAACGTCCTGACTTTC.

This chain joins TRBV5-1 and TRBJ2-1; TRBD2 matches at 12 bases. V dropped 5 bases and J dropped 8; count of bases not matched to a gene: 5. Per the germline V gene, CDR1 is SGHRS and CDR2 is YFSETQ. This CDR3 contains 14 residues. The CDR3 reads CASSLTSGGDEQFF. In nucleotides, the CDR3 is TGCGCCAGCAGTTTGACTAGCGGGGGCGATGAGCAGTTCTTC.

The chain recombines TRBV6-4 with TRBJ2-1, with a tentative D call TRBD1 (6 bases). This CDR3 comprises 15 residues. Trimming took 5 bases from V and 5 from J, leaving 16 bases between them. Per the germline V gene, CDR1 is MRHNA and CDR2 is SNTAGT. CDR3 protein: CASSTSIQGNNEQFF. In DNA, the CDR3 is TGTGCCAGCAGTACTTCAATACAGGGAAACAATGAGCAGTTCTTC.

The chain couples TRBV30 to TRBJ2-6; D gene unclear. CDR1 and CDR2 (germline): GTSNPN, SVGIG (reference sequence). V was shortened by 0 bases and J by 0 bases, with 3 bases between the two germline ends. The CDR3 consists of 14 residues. The CDR3 region is CAWSVLSGANVLTF. In DNA, the CDR3 is TGTGCCTGGAGTGTCCTCTCTGGGGCCAACGTCCTGACTTTC.

This chain connects TRBV7-2 to TRBJ1-2; a possible D gene is TRBD1 (5 bases). The CDR3 consists of 16 residues. Germline V gene lookup returns CDR1 SGHTA and CDR2 FQGNSA. V was clipped by 5 bases and J by 4 bases, with 20 bases between them. CDR3 DNA sequence: TGTGCCAGCAGCCCAAGGGGTGGTTCGGGAGTCTATGGCTACACCTTC. It encodes CASSPRGGSGVYGYTF.

The chain couples TRBV9 to TRBJ1-5; no firm D call. Germline lookup yields CDR1 SGDLS and CDR2 YYNGEE. V lost 3 bases, J lost 5 bases, and 15 bases lay in between. CDR3 length: 15 amino acids. The CDR3 coding sequence is TGTGCCAGCAGCGCAGACGGGAACTTAGATCAGCCCCAGCATTTT. Encoded protein: CASSADGNLDQPQHF. The variable domain in full, with the rest retrieved from reference TRBV9 and TRBJ1-5, is DSGVTQTPKHLITATGQRVTLRCSPRSGDLSVYWYQQSLDQGLQFLIQYYNGEERAKGNILERFSAQQFPDLHSELNLSSLELGDSALYFCASSADGNLDQPQHFGDGTRLSIL.

With regard to this clone: Within the sample, other DNA sequences also encode this same CDR3. V usage is TRBV19 and J usage is TRBJ2-3; 9 bases agree with TRBD2. The CDR3 is 15 residues long. The germline CDR1 and CDR2 sequences are LNHDA and SQIVND (reference sequence). Trimming removed 0 bases from V and 7 bases from J; junction bases left unmatched: 5. CDR3 in amino acids: CASSIEGGGAYTQYF. The DNA for the CDR3 is TGTGCCAGTAGTATAGAAGGCGGGGGGGCGTATACGCAGTATTTT.

The chain recombines TRBV6-5 with TRBJ2-1; D possibly corresponds to TRBD2 (6 bases). The length of the CDR3 is 14 residues. Trimming shortened V by 6 bases and J by 9 bases, and 18 bases separated the two germline ends. Germline V CDR1 and CDR2: MNHEY, SVGAGI. Written as DNA, the CDR3 is TGTGCCAGCAGATTTGACAGACTAGGCCGTGAGCAGTTCTTC. Encoded protein: CASRFDRLGREQFF.

This chain connects TRBV19 to TRBJ2-1; 9 bases are shared with TRBD2. Losses at the gene ends were 5 bases for V and 4 bases for J; bases not matched to a gene: 9. CDR1 and CDR2 from the germline V gene are LNHDA and SQIVND (reference sequence). The CDR3 loop spans 16 amino acids. The CDR3 region has the DNA TGTGCCAGTAGTCTCGAGGCTACTAGCGGGTACAATGAGCAGTTCTTC. Translating gives CASSLEATSGYNEQFF.

The genes are TRBV6-1 and TRBJ2-5, with a weak D call TRBD2 (7 bases). The DNA matches TRBJ2-7 better at its end, which makes the J call doubtful. The germline gives CDR1 MNHNS, CDR2 SASEGT. This CDR3 is 15 amino acids long. The CDR3 nucleotides read TGTGCCAGCAGTGAATGGGGGGGCCCCGGTTACGAGCAGTACTTC. Its protein is CASSEWGGPGYEQYF.

The chain couples TRBV6-5 to TRBJ1-6, with a weak D call TRBD1 (5 bases). V was shortened by 5 bases and J by 7 bases, with 12 bases between the two germline ends. This CDR3 spans 14 amino acids. Per the germline V gene, CDR1 is MNHEY and CDR2 is SVGAGI. CDR3 nucleotides: TGTGCCAGCAGTCAGACAGTAATCAATTCACCCCTCCACTTT. This codes for CASSQTVINSPLHF.

CDR3 amino acids: CAWSAGTGNGYTF. The CDR3 DNA reads TGTGCCTGGAGTGCCGGGACAGGGAACGGCTACACCTTC. The chain links TRBV30 to TRBJ1-2; 9 nucleotides agree with TRBD1. CDR3 length: 13 residues. The V segment lost 1 base and the J segment 8 bases; nucleotides outside the gene matches: 5. The V gene's germline CDR1 is GTSNPN and CDR2 SVGIG (reference sequence).

The J gene is TRBJ1-3, the V gene TRBV4-1; 7 bases align to TRBD1. CDR1 and CDR2 (germline): MGHRA, YSYEKL. The CDR3 contains 16 residues. Germline trimming cut 4 bases from V and 2 bases from J; bases unmatched to any gene: 8. The CDR3: CASSRLSDRTGNTIYF. The DNA for the CDR3 is TGCGCCAGCAGCCGTCTCTCGGACAGGACTGGAAACACCATATATTTT.